The rows below give T cell receptor beta chains drawn from one sample of a study of identical twins. MiXCR, applied by TCRdb to the 5' RACE reads, yields one record per CDR3 protein. The sample contains approximately 190,000 distinct CDR3 sequences, more than 15% of which appear only once. These records were also assigned to another study, of T cells expressing NK-cell markers.

Sequencing was carried out using CD8+ T cells sorted from blood. The source of these receptors is a woman between 18 and 29 years old in good health. The CDR3 runs from the conserved cysteine through the conserved F or W. Fields, in order: D gene, V gene, J gene, clone size, CDR3 DNA, CDR3 protein. D genes are given only for firm matches. Where a row states a size, it is once, few, many or the class of an expanded clone; other rows omit it.

TRBD2	TRBV3-1	TRBJ2-1	many	TGTGCCAGCAGCCCCACACCCGGGACTAGCGGGGAACTTGAGCAGTTCTTC	CASSPTPGTSGELEQFF
TRBD2	TRBV20-1	TRBJ2-7	.	TGCAGTGCTGGGCCGGGACTAGGGCTAGAGGAGCAGTACTTC	CSAGPGLGLEEQYF
TRBD2	TRBV27	TRBJ2-7	.	TGTGCCAGCAGTATCAGCGGGAGTCGTACCTACGAGCAGTACTTC	CASSISGSRTYEQYF
.	TRBV20-1	TRBJ1-2	.	TGCAGTGCGAGAGGGGGATCTAACTATGGCTACACCTTC	CSARGGSNYGYTF
.	TRBV7-9	TRBJ1-4	.	TGTGCCAGCAGCCAGCAGAGGATAATTAATGAAAAACTGTTTTTT	CASSQQRIINEKLFF
.	TRBV2	TRBJ2-7	.	TGTGCCAGCACCCCAAGGGGCGGGGGCGCAAAGTTCTACGAGCAGTACTTC	CASTPRGGGAKFYEQYF
TRBD1	TRBV4-1	TRBJ2-5	few	TGCGCCAGCAGCCACCTATTCCACAGGACAGGCGGACGGGAGACCCAGTACTTC	CASSHLFHRTGGRETQYF
TRBD1	TRBV7-3	TRBJ2-3	.	TGTGCCAGCAGCTCTCCGGGACAGGGAGACCTCACAGATACGCAGTATTTT	CASSSPGQGDLTDTQYF
.	TRBV6-2/TRBV6-3	TRBJ2-1	few	TGTGCCAGCAGTGGGGGTGTCAATGAGCAGTTCTTC	CASSGGVNEQFF
TRBD1	TRBV10-2	TRBJ2-1	few	TGCGCCAGCAGTCTAGACCCACAGGGGCGGAATGAGCAGTTCTTC	CASSLDPQGRNEQFF
.	TRBV27	TRBJ2-3	.	TGTGCGAGCGGATTAGTGGTAGCGCAGTATTTT	CASGLVVAQYF
.	TRBV4-1	TRBJ2-3	.	TGCGCCAGCAGCCAAGTAGGAGCGGCTACTGTGGAAGATACGCAGTATTTT	CASSQVGAATVEDTQYF
TRBD1	TRBV4-2	TRBJ1-1	.	TGTGCCAGCAGCCACTCAGCGACAGGGCCTGAAGCTTTCTTT	CASSHSATGPEAFF
.	TRBV7-9	TRBJ2-1	.	TGTGCCAGCAGCCGTGGCCGCAGCTCCTACAATGAGCAGTTCTTC	CASSRGRSSYNEQFF
.	TRBV19	TRBJ2-5	few	TGTGCCAGTAGTAATAATCGCCAGGTCCAAGAGACCCAGTACTTC	CASSNNRQVQETQYF
TRBD2	TRBV12-3/TRBV12-4	TRBJ2-7	.	TGTGCCAGCAGAGCGGGAGGTTCGAGTGAGCAGTACTTC	CASRAGGSSEQYF
.	TRBV6-2/TRBV6-3	TRBJ2-2	few	TGTGCCAGCAGTTTCGGACCGACCGGGGAGCTGTTTTTT	CASSFGPTGELFF
TRBD2	TRBV24-1	TRBJ2-1	few	TGTGCCACCAGTGATTCGGGACTAGCCCTCAATGAGCAGTTCTTC	CATSDSGLALNEQFF
.	TRBV5-6	TRBJ2-7	.	TGTGCCAGCAGCTCCGGACTCCTCAGCGAGCAGTACTTC	CASSSGLLSEQYF
.	TRBV20-1	TRBJ2-4	few	TGCAGTGCTAGGACTAGAGGCGTAAACATTCAGTACTTC	CSARTRGVNIQYF
.	TRBV30	TRBJ2-1	few	TGTGCCTGGAGGGAGCGGTTCAGCTCCTACAATGAGCAGTTCTTC	CAWRERFSSYNEQFF
.	TRBV12-5	TRBJ2-7	many	TGTGCTAGTGGTTACGAGCAGTACTTC	CASGYEQYF
.	TRBV10-2	TRBJ1-1	.	TGCGCCAGCAGTGACAGCCTTTACACTGAAGCTTTCTTT	CASSDSLYTEAFF
TRBD1	TRBV12-3/TRBV12-4	TRBJ2-2	few	TGTGCCAGCAGTCAGCCGGGACAGGGGTTCCCCGGGGAGCTGTTTTTT	CASSQPGQGFPGELFF
.	TRBV6-6	TRBJ2-1	.	TGTGCCAGCAGTCTGAGAGGGATTGAGCAGTTCTTC	CASSLRGIEQFF
.	TRBV4-3	TRBJ2-1	few	TGCGCCAGCAGCCAAGTTCAATCCTTGGGACACAATGAGCAGTTCTTC	CASSQVQSLGHNEQFF
TRBD1	TRBV5-6	TRBJ2-3	.	TGTGCCAGCAGCTCCCGGACAGGGGTAGATACGCAGTATTTT	CASSSRTGVDTQYF
TRBD1	TRBV5-1	TRBJ1-1	few	TGCGCCAGCAGCTTGACGTACGACAGGGGATGGACTGAAGCTTTCTTT	CASSLTYDRGWTEAFF
.	TRBV7-9	TRBJ2-7	many	TGTGCCAGCAGCCGCCAGGACTATCTCTACGAGCAGTACTTC	CASSRQDYLYEQYF
.	TRBV27	TRBJ2-5	.	TGTGCCAGCAGTTTATACGGGGGGCGCGGTGAGACCCAGTACTTC	CASSLYGGRGETQYF
.	TRBV7-9	TRBJ1-1	few	TGTGCCAGCAGCTTAGAGGATGAAGCTTTCTTT	CASSLEDEAFF
.	TRBV29-1	TRBJ2-3	few	TGCAGCGCCACCACCGGGACAACAGATACGCAGTATTTT	CSATTGTTDTQYF
.	TRBV9	TRBJ2-2	.	TGTGCCAGCAGCTCTGGACAGTTCCCCGGGGAGCTGTTTTTT	CASSSGQFPGELFF
TRBD1	TRBV6-2/TRBV6-3	TRBJ2-1	.	TGTGCCAGCAGTTTCATTCCTCGGACAGGGGCGTACAATGAGCAGTTCTTC	CASSFIPRTGAYNEQFF
.	TRBV2	TRBJ2-7	.	TGTGCCAGCAGTGAAGCGAGGGGGGTGCACTACGAGCAGTACTTC	CASSEARGVHYEQYF
.	TRBV12-3/TRBV12-4	TRBJ2-1	.	TGTGCCAGCAGGGAATCACACAATGAGCAGTTCTTC	CASRESHNEQFF
.	TRBV11-1	TRBJ2-7	few	TGTGCCAGCAGACCGGGACCGTTTCCCCGGGGAATCTACGACGAGCAGTACTTC	CASRPGPFPRGIYDEQYF
.	TRBV9	TRBJ2-2	few	TGTGCCAGCAGCGGGACCAGGGCTAGTAGTGCCGGGGAGCTGTTTTTT	CASSGTRASSAGELFF